Below, one T cell receptor (beta chain) is given with its context. Profiled with immunoSEQ multiplex PCR; TCRdb holds only in-frame clones, not every one. The profile shows about 57,000 clones, 92% of them singletons. The data derive from a study of T cell changes during pregnancy in multiple sclerosis. V lost 6 bases and J lost 6, with 11 bases in between. CDR3 length: 13 amino acids. Germline values: CDR1 SNHLY, CDR2 FYNNEI. The chain joins TRBV2 to TRBJ2-2; tentative D call: TRBD1 (5 bases). This receptor was taken from a female donor with multiple sclerosis, enrolled in a pregnancy study. Sequencing was performed on CD4+ T cells from peripheral blood mononuclear cells, taken in the second trimester of pregnancy. CDR3 bases: TGTGCCAGCAGCATCCGACAGTCCGGGGAGCTGTTTTTT. It specifies CASSIRQSGELFF.